These T cell receptor beta chains were read from a single sample in a study of T cell repertoires in ileal Crohn's disease. Data came from immunoSEQ multiplex PCR; TCRdb stores just in-frame clones and leaves some out. The sample contains several thousand clones, around 81% of which appear only once. The sequencing input was ileal tissue. The source is an adult with Crohn's disease. CDR3s include the opening cysteine and the closing phenylalanine or tryptophan. D genes are given only for firm matches. Only part of the rows carry a size: once, few, many, or a class if the clone is expanded.

j_call | v_call | clone_size | d_call | cdr3_nt | cdr3_aa
TRBJ1-2 | TRBV5-6 | - | - | TGTGCCAGCAGCCCACCGGGACTCCGCGGAGTAGGCTACACCTTC | CASSPPGLRGVGYTF
TRBJ2-7 | TRBV19 | - | TRBD1 | TGTGCCAGTAGTGGACGGACAGGGGGGAACTACGAGCAGTACTTC | CASSGRTGGNYEQYF
TRBJ1-4 | TRBV5-1 | - | TRBD1 | TGCGCCAGCAGCCTGGGGGGACAGGGCTATGAAAAACTGTTTTTT | CASSLGGQGYEKLFF
TRBJ1-2 | TRBV5-8 | - | - | TGTGCCACCAGAGGAGGGCAGAGCTATGGCTACACCTTC | CATRGGQSYGYTF
TRBJ1-1 | TRBV6-5 | - | - | TGTGCCAGCAGTTACTCGACTGTGAACACTGAAGCTTTCTTT | CASSYSTVNTEAFF
TRBJ2-3 | TRBV6-7 | - | - | TGTGCCAGCAGTAGGGGGACCCTCTACACAGATACGCAGTATTTT | CASSRGTLYTDTQYF
TRBJ1-2 | TRBV5-1 | - | - | TGCGCCAGCAGCTTGGATGGGGGCGGATCATATGGCTACACCTTC | CASSLDGGGSYGYTF
TRBJ2-3 | TRBV5-1 | - | - | TGCGCCAGCAGCTCAACAGGTGCCCCCACAGATACGCAGTATTTT | CASSSTGAPTDTQYF
TRBJ2-7 | TRBV7-2 | - | - | TGTGCCAGCAGCTTATCCCCTACCTACGAGCAGTACTTC | CASSLSPTYEQYF
TRBJ2-2 | TRBV19 | - | - | TGTGCCAGTAGTATAGCGGTCTTGAGGGGGACCGGGGAGCTGTTTTTT | CASSIAVLRGTGELFF
TRBJ2-7 | TRBV28 | - | TRBD1 | TGTGCCAGCAAGACAGGGGGCTGGGAGCAGTACTTC | CASKTGGWEQYF
TRBJ2-7 | TRBV11-3 | - | TRBD2 | TGTGCCAGCAGCCTCAGCGGGAGCGGCGAGCAGTACTTC | CASSLSGSGEQYF
TRBJ2-4 | TRBV19 | - | TRBD1 | TGTGCCAGTTGTAGACAGGGTCAAAACATTCAGTACTTC | CASCRQGQNIQYF
TRBJ2-7 | TRBV30 | - | - | TGTGCCTGGAGTGACAGAGCTTCCTCCTACGAGCAGTACTTC | CAWSDRASSYEQYF
TRBJ1-2 | TRBV5-1 | - | TRBD1 | TGCGCCAGCAGCTTGGACGGACAGGGTGGCGGCTACACCTTC | CASSLDGQGGGYTF
TRBJ1-2 | TRBV9 | - | - | TGTGCCAGCAGCGCCCGGTCCGCGGCCCTGAGGGGCTACACCTTC | CASSARSAALRGYTF
TRBJ1-5 | TRBV4-2 | - | - | TGTGCCAGCAGCCAAGCATACAGCCTTTATAGCAATCAGCCCCAGCATTTT | CASSQAYSLYSNQPQHF
TRBJ1-1 | TRBV7-8 | - | - | TGTGCCAGCAGCGGCCTAGGGGGGAACACTGAAGCTTTCTTT | CASSGLGGNTEAFF
TRBJ1-5 | TRBV20-1 | - | - | TGCAGTGCGGCCCTCAATCAGCCCCAGCATTTT | CSAALNQPQHF
TRBJ2-7 | TRBV2 | - | - | TGTGCCAGCAGTGAAGGGACAAGTCTATACGAGCAGTACTTC | CASSEGTSLYEQYF
TRBJ2-3 | TRBV7-7 | few | - | TGTGCTAGCAGCTCCGGGACTGGGAGGTCAGATACGCAGTATTTT | CASSSGTGRSDTQYF
TRBJ1-2 | TRBV7-2 | - | TRBD1 | TGTGCCAGCAGCTCCCGGGACAGCTATGGCTACACCTTC | CASSSRDSYGYTF
TRBJ2-7 | TRBV5-5 | - | TRBD1 | TGTGCCAGCAGCTCATCGACAGGGTCCCCCTTCGAGCAGTACTTC | CASSSSTGSPFEQYF
TRBJ2-2 | TRBV10-1 | - | - | TGCGCCAGCAGTCCGGGGACCGGGGAGCTGTTTTTT | CASSPGTGELFF
TRBJ2-2 | TRBV12-5 | - | - | TGTGCTAGTGGTTTGGAAAAGCGGGGTCGGGACAACGGGGAGCTGTTTTTT | CASGLEKRGRDNGELFF
TRBJ2-2 | TRBV11-3 | - | - | TGTGCCAGCAGCTTGAGGTGGAACACCGGGGAGCTGTTTTTT | CASSLRWNTGELFF
TRBJ1-6 | TRBV18 | once | TRBD1 | TGTGCCAGCTCACCATCCGTCGGGACAGGGGCTAGTGATTCACCCCTCCACTTT | CASSPSVGTGASDSPLHF
TRBJ2-1 | TRBV6-5 | few | TRBD2 | TGTGCCAGCAAACCGTCCGGGAGGACCTACAATGAGCAGTTCTTC | CASKPSGRTYNEQFF
TRBJ1-2 | TRBV30 | - | - | TGTGCCTGGACCTTCGGGGGTCTGGGGGGCTACACCTTC | CAWTFGGLGGYTF
TRBJ2-2 | TRBV21-1 | - | - | TGTGCCAGCAGCAAGCGGGGAGCCGGGGAGCTGTTTTTT | CASSKRGAGELFF
TRBJ2-4 | TRBV18 | - | TRBD1 | TGTGCCAGCTCACATTCGACAGGGGCCAAAAACATTCAGTACTTC | CASSHSTGAKNIQYF
TRBJ1-6 | TRBV6-5 | - | TRBD1 | TGTGCCAGCAGTGACCACAGGGGAGGTTCACCCCTCCACTTT | CASSDHRGGSPLHF
TRBJ2-7 | TRBV7-2 | - | - | TGTGCCAGCAGCTTAGTAGGAGGGAGAGGGTACGAGCAGTACTTC | CASSLVGGRGYEQYF
TRBJ2-3 | TRBV11-2 | - | TRBD1 | TGTGCCAGCAGCTTAGATCTGACAGGGCGGCGGGATACGCAGTATTTT | CASSLDLTGRRDTQYF